Below are 5 T cell receptor beta chains sequenced from a single sample in a study of blood T cells in healthy people across ages. A sample-barcoded 5' primer and a J-beta primer mix were used in a second PCR of roughly 7 to 12 cycles. TCRdb passed the 5' RACE reads through MiXCR, listing each CDR3 protein once. Of around 1.5 million distinct CDR3 sequences listed, about 32% are singletons. The sequenced sample consisted of blood. These receptor sequences come from a woman aged 25 to 39 in good health.

The chain is built from TRBV20-1 and TRBJ2-2; possible D gene TRBD2, 5 bases. The CDR3 spans 13 residues. Germline CDR1 DFQATT, CDR2 SNEGSKA (reference sequence). Trimming took off 1 base at V and 7 bases at J, with 10 bases between the two ends. The CDR3 here is CSARAVAGGELFF. The CDR3 DNA reads TGCAGTGCTAGAGCGGTGGCGGGCGGGGAGCTGTTTTTT.

This clonotype was counted between two and nine times. The CDR3 DNA sequence: TGTGCCAGCAGCTTTGGCAGCGGGGGCCAGCCGCCCTACGAGCAGTACTTC. It yields the protein CASSFGSGGQPPYEQYF. J is TRBJ2-7 and V is TRBV5-5; TRBD2 matches 8 bases. The V gene's germline CDR1 is SGHKS and CDR2 YYEKEE (reference sequence). There are 17 residues in the CDR3. V trimming: 2 bases; J trimming: 2 bases; junction bases outside the gene matches: 12.

The chain recombines TRBV7-9 with TRBJ2-5; D may be TRBD1 (5 bases). V was shortened by 5 bases and J by 11 bases, with 21 bases between the two germline ends. CDR1 SEHNR and CDR2 FQNEAQ come from the germline V gene (reference sequence). The CDR3 is 14 residues long. In DNA, the CDR3 is TGTGCCAGCAGCATGGACACACATTTGAAGGAGCAGTACTTC. This gives the protein CASSMDTHLKEQYF.

V and J are TRBV20-1 and TRBJ2-1; 11 nucleotides align to TRBD2. The germline CDR1 and CDR2 sequences are DFQATT and SNEGSKA (reference sequence). This CDR3 is 14 amino acids long. V gave up 4 bases and J gave up 7 bases; unmatched junction bases: 6. This CDR3 is CSAITGTSGNEQFF. The CDR3 coding sequence is TGCAGTGCTATCACCGGGACTAGCGGTAATGAGCAGTTCTTC.

This clonotype has more than one count but fewer than ten. The rearrangement links TRBV3-1 to TRBJ2-7; D is ambiguous. Trimming removed 5 bases from V and 3 bases from J, with 14 bases in between. This CDR3 contains 14 residues. Germline V gives CDR1 LGHDT, CDR2 YNNKEL (reference sequence). The CDR3 is CASSDANEGYEQYF. In nucleotides, the CDR3 is TGTGCCAGCAGCGACGCTAACGAAGGCTACGAGCAGTACTTC.